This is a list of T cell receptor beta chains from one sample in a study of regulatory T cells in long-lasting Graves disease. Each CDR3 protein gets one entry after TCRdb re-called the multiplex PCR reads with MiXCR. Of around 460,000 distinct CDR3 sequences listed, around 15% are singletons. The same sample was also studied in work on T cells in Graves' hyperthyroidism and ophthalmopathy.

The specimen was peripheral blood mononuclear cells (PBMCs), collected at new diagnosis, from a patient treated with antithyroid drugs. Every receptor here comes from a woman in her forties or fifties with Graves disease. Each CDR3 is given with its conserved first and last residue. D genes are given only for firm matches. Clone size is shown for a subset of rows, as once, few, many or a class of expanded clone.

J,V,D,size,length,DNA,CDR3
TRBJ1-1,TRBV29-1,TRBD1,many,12,TGCAGCGTTGAAAGGACAGGGGCTGAAGCTTTCTTT,CSVERTGAEAFF
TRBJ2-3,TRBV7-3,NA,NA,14,TGTGCCAGCAGCTTAGGTTTACAGGCAGATACGCAGTATTTT,CASSLGLQADTQYF
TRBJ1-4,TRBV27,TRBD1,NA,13,TGTGCCGCTCGGACAGGGGGCATGGGAAAACTGTTTTTT,CAARTGGMGKLFF
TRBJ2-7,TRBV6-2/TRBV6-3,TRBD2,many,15,TGTGCCAGCAGTAGACTAGCGGGAGAGGTCTACGAGCAGTACTTC,CASSRLAGEVYEQYF
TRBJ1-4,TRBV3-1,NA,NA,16,TGTGCCAGCAGCCAGGGAAATGCAGGAGGGAATGAAAAACCGTTTTTT,CASSQGNAGGNEKPFF
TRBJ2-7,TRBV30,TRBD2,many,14,TGTGCCTGGAAATGGCTAGCGGTCTCCTACGAGCAGTACTTC,CAWKWLAVSYEQYF
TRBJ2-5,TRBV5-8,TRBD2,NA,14,TGTGCCAGCAGACCAGCGGGAGGGGAAGAGACCCAGTACTTC,CASRPAGGEETQYF
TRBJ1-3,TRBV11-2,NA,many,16,TGTGCCAGCAGCTTAGCCTCCTGGAGCTCTGGAAACACCATATATTTT,CASSLASWSSGNTIYF
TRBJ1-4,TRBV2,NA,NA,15,TGTGCCAGCAAATTACAGGGCGCAACTAATGAAAAACTGTTTTTT,CASKLQGATNEKLFF
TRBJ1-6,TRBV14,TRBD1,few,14,TGTGCCAGCAGCCAGGGTGCAGGGGGATCACCCCTCCACTTT,CASSQGAGGSPLHF
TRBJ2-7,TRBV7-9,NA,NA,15,TGTGCCAGCAGCCGTGGGACGGGGGCGGCCTACGAGCAGTACTTC,CASSRGTGAAYEQYF
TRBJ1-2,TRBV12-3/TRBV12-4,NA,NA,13,TGTGCCAGCAGCCTGTCACAGAGCTATGGCTACACCTTC,CASSLSQSYGYTF
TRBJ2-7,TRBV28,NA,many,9,TGTGCCAAATCCTACGAGCAGTACTTC,CAKSYEQYF
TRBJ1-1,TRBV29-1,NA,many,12,TGCAGCGGCAGGGGCTCTGACACTGAAGCTTTCTTT,CSGRGSDTEAFF
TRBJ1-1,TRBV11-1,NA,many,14,TGTGCCAGCAGCTTAGGACAGGCTGACACTGAAGCTTTCTTT,CASSLGQADTEAFF
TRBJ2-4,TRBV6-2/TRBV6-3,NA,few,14,TGTGCCAGCAGTTACCCGGGTATCAAAAACATTCAGTACTTC,CASSYPGIKNIQYF
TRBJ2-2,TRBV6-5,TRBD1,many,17,TGTGCCAGCAGTTACTCGGTGGCAGGGGGTAGGACCGGGGAGCTGTTTTTT,CASSYSVAGGRTGELFF
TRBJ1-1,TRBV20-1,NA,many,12,TGCAGTGCCAAGACCAGCACCTCCGTTGCTTTCTTT,CSAKTSTSVAFF
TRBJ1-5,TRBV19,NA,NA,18,TGTGCCAGTAGTATTCCCGTGGGTGGACTTATTAGCAATCAGCCCCAGCATTTT,CASSIPVGGLISNQPQHF
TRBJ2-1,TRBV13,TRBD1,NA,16,TGTGCCAGCAGCCCCCGACAGGGTTACTTGGTAGATGAGCAGTTCTTC,CASSPRQGYLVDEQFF
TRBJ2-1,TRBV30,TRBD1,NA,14,TGTGCCTGGGCTAGGGACAGGGGCGGACGTGAGCAGTTCTTC,CAWARDRGGREQFF
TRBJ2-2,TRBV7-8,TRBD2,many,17,TGTGCCAGCAGCCACCCTCGGGGGGAGAGGTCCACCGGGGAGCTGTTTTTT,CASSHPRGERSTGELFF
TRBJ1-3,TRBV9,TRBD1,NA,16,TGTGCCAGCAGCGTAGGAGGGACAGGCTCTGGAAACACCAGATATTTT,CASSVGGTGSGNTRYF